The sample holds a few counts of the clone carrying this T cell receptor (beta chain). This sample is drawn from a study of cytomegalovirus exposure and HLA in healthy donors. Primers for the PCR totalled 60 Vbeta and 13 Jbeta. Sequencing was performed with immunoSEQ multiplex PCR; in TCRdb, only in-frame clones are kept and a portion is missing. This table holds around 37,000 clones, 70% to 85% found once. Trimming at V came to 1 base and at J to 3 bases, leaving 7 bases not matched to a gene. The CDR3 spans 16 residues. Germline lookup yields CDR1 LGHNA and CDR2 YSLEER. Each donor's status was that of a healthy bone marrow donor.

The V gene is TRBV4-3, the J gene TRBJ2-5, with 8 bases matching TRBD1. Material: PBMCs. The sequence came from a woman under 30 in good health and CMV-seropositive. The CDR3 sequence is CASSQAPPTGEETQYF. The CDR3 DNA sequence: TGCGCCAGCAGCCAAGCCCCTCCGACAGGGGAAGAGACCCAGTACTTC.